This entry lists 10 T cell receptor beta chains sequenced from one sample in a study of cytomegalovirus exposure and HLA in healthy donors. Primers: 60 Vbeta forward and 13 Jbeta reverse. Repertoires were generated with immunoSEQ multiplex PCR, while TCRdb's copy carries only in-frame clones and drops some. The data show about 180,000 clones, 70% to 85% seen once. Sequenced sample: PBMCs. These receptors came from a girl aged 2 to 10 in good health and CMV-seropositive.

The gene calls are TRBV2 and TRBJ2-7; 7 bases map to TRBD2. The CDR3 totals 14 residues. From germline, CDR1 is SNHLY and CDR2 FYNNEI. Trimming took 3 bases from V and 3 from J; bases not matched to a gene: 5. CDR3 nucleotides: TGTGCCAGCAGTGACCCTACTAGCGACTACGAGCAGTACTTC. It yields the protein CASSDPTSDYEQYF.

This rearrangement joins TRBV4-1 to TRBJ1-1; D ambiguous. The V end was cut by 5 bases, the J end by 8 bases, with 9 bases between. The germline V gene has CDR1 MGHRA and CDR2 YSYEKL. This CDR3 is 11 amino acids long. CDR3 loop: CASSSLREAFF. In DNA form, the CDR3 reads TGCGCCAGCAGCTCCCTCAGAGAAGCTTTCTTT.

The table lists this clone with a count of one. This rearrangement joins TRBV23-1 to TRBJ1-1; maybe TRBD1 (5 bases). TRBV23-1 is reported as an ORF; its role is uncertain. With 4 bases removed from V and 0 bases from J, the gap between germline ends came to 18 bases. There are 17 residues in the CDR3. The CDR3 nucleotides read TGCGCCAGCAGTCCCACAACCCCCGAGACAGTGAACACTGAAGCTTTCTTT. Translating gives CASSPTTPETVNTEAFF.

The chain joins TRBV2 to TRBJ1-3, with TRBD1 matching 7 bases. The CDR3 has 17 amino acids. The V gene end was trimmed by 7 bases and the J gene end by 0 bases; junction bases not matched to a gene: 12. From germline, CDR1 is SNHLY and CDR2 FYNNEI. The CDR3 DNA reads as TGTGCCAGCACCCTAGGGACAGCAGCCCGCTCTGGAAACACCATATATTTT. Translated, it gives CASTLGTAARSGNTIYF.

The rearrangement joins TRBV6-5 to TRBJ2-1; D remains unclear. In germline, CDR1 is MNHEY, CDR2 SVGAGI. With 6 bases removed from V and 6 bases from J, the gap between germline ends came to 9 bases. The CDR3 contains 12 residues. The CDR3, as DNA: TGTGCCAGCAGAGCGATAGGCAATGAGCAGTTCTTC. Translated, it gives CASRAIGNEQFF.

CDR3 nucleotide sequence: TGTGCCAGCAGCTCCGGGACAGGGGGCAATCAGCCCCAGCATTTT. This translates into CASSSGTGGNQPQHF. The rearrangement links TRBV5-8 to TRBJ1-5; TRBD1 aligns across 10 bases. In germline, CDR1 is SGHTS, CDR2 YDEGEE. The V segment lost 3 bases and the J segment 2 bases; nucleotides outside the gene matches: 2. The CDR3 is 15 amino acids.

A single count supports this clone. The genes are TRBV7-3 and TRBJ2-7, with a tentative D call TRBD2 (6 bases). Trimming shortened V by 5 bases and J by 5 bases, and 22 bases separated the two germline ends. There are 16 residues in the CDR3. Germline CDR1 and CDR2: SGHTA and FQGTGA. The chain's CDR3 is CASSPQARASVHEQYF. CDR3 sequence (DNA): TGTGCCAGCAGCCCCCAGGCGCGGGCTAGCGTGCACGAGCAGTACTTC.

The CDR3 DNA reads as TGTGCCTGGAGGTACAGGGGGGGAGGGTATGGCTACACCTTC. Translated, it gives CAWRYRGGGYGYTF. The chain carries TRBV30 and TRBJ1-2; 8 bases line up with TRBD1. The CDR3 is 14 amino acids. Germline CDR1 GTSNPN, CDR2 SVGIG (reference sequence). V lost 3 bases, J lost 5 bases, and 8 bases stayed unmatched.

The chain combines TRBV6-1 with TRBJ2-1; possibly TRBD1 for D (5 bases). Trimming left V 7 bases short and J 7 bases short, with 17 bases between. This CDR3 comprises 14 residues. Germline loops: CDR1 MNHNS, CDR2 SASEGT. In DNA form, the CDR3 reads TGTGCCAGCATTTTAAGGGGCATGACAAATGAGCAGTTCTTC. The encoded protein is CASILRGMTNEQFF.

This clone occurred a few times. The chain carries TRBV6-5 and TRBJ2-7, with a tentative D call TRBD1 (6 bases). The CDR3 runs to 14 residues. In germline, CDR1 is MNHEY, CDR2 SVGAGI. V dropped 4 bases and J dropped 3 bases, with 13 bases sitting between them. CDR3 loop: CASSSPGQHYEQYF. The CDR3 coding sequence is TGTGCCAGCAGTTCGCCGGGACAACACTACGAGCAGTACTTC.